The 20 T cell receptor beta chains below were found in one sample sequenced in a study of blood T cell repertoires in COVID-19. Profiling relied on immunoSEQ multiplex PCR, and the TCRdb table lists in-frame clones only, not all of them. The sample carries roughly 380,000 clones, over 85% recorded once. Sequencing input: peripheral blood. The receptors here all came from a woman aged 60-70 years with COVID-19, enrolled during active disease.

The gene calls are TRBV28 and TRBJ2-5; 13 bases are shared with TRBD2. The CDR3 totals 16 residues. CDR1 is MDHEN and CDR2 is SYDVKM in the germline V gene. The J segment lost 5 bases and the V segment lost 3 bases, leaving 6 bases of the junction unmatched. The DNA for the CDR3 is TGTGCCAGCAGTTTCCCCGGACTAGCGGGGGATGAGACCCAGTACTTC. Translating it yields CASSFPGLAGDETQYF.

This chain connects TRBV7-6 to TRBJ2-3; 9 bases are shared with TRBD2. There are 17 residues in the CDR3. Germline values: CDR1 SGHVS, CDR2 FNYEAQ. The junction had 7 bases not matched to a gene; V was cut back by 1 base and J by 2 bases. Written as DNA, the CDR3 is TGTGCCAGCAGCTTAGGATTGAGCGGGGGGATCACAGATACGCAGTATTTT. Translation gives CASSLGLSGGITDTQYF.

The gene calls are TRBV5-5 and TRBJ1-1; D unclear. Germline assignment: CDR1 SGHKS and CDR2 YYEKEE (reference sequence). Deletions cut 4 bases from V and 4 bases from J, with 17 bases between. This CDR3 is 15 amino acids long. The CDR3 reads CASSNGAQMGTEAFF. The CDR3 DNA reads TGTGCCAGCAGCAACGGAGCCCAGATGGGCACTGAAGCTTTCTTT.

On this clone: Other DNA variants within this sample encode the same CDR3. The gene calls are TRBV5-1 and TRBJ2-5, with D possibly matching TRBD1 (5 bases). Trimming took off 1 base at V and 1 base at J, with 5 bases between the two ends. The CDR3 is 13 amino acids. CDR1 SGHRS and CDR2 YFSETQ come from the germline V gene. The CDR3 is CASSLQGQETQYF. In DNA, the CDR3 is TGCGCCAGCAGCTTGCAGGGCCAAGAGACCCAGTACTTC.

The genes are TRBV6-4 and TRBJ1-2, with D hard to call. V lost 2 bases to trimming and J lost 2 bases, with 9 bases between them. Per the germline V gene, CDR1 is MRHNA and CDR2 is SNTAGT. The CDR3 is made up of 14 amino acids. CDR3 residues: CASSDSNRNYGYTF. CDR3 in DNA: TGTGCCAGCAGTGACAGCAACCGAAACTATGGCTACACCTTC.

The rearrangement uses TRBV7-2 and TRBJ1-1, with 9 bases aligning to TRBD1. The germline V gene encodes CDR1 SGHTA and CDR2 FQGNSA. V shed 1 base, J shed 1 base, and the junction held 7 bases outside the gene matches. The CDR3 loop spans 17 amino acids. CDR3 sequence: CASSLGGTGRANTEAFF. The CDR3 DNA is TGTGCCAGCAGCTTAGGGGGGACAGGGAGGGCGAACACTGAAGCTTTCTTT. Combining the CDR3 with reference TRBV7-2 and TRBJ1-1 gives the whole variable domain GAGVSQSPSNKVTEKGKDVELRCDPISGHTALYWYRQSLGQGLEFLIYFQGNSAPDKSGLPSDRFSAERTGGSVSTLTIQRTQQEDSAVYLCASSLGGTGRANTEAFFGQGTRLTVV.

The rearrangement uses TRBV30 and TRBJ1-5; 7 bases agree with TRBD1. Germline V gene data show CDR1 as GTSNPN and CDR2 as SVGIG (reference sequence). V lost 3 bases to trimming and J lost 4 bases; unmatched junction nucleotides: 6. This CDR3 region has 14 residues. CDR3 residues: CAWSAGTANQPQHF. DNA of the CDR3: TGTGCCTGGAGCGCCGGGACAGCAAATCAGCCCCAGCATTTT. Supplemented by reference TRBV30 and TRBJ1-5, the full variable domain reads SQTIHQWPATLVQPVGSPLSLECTVEGTSNPNLYWYRQAAGRGLQLLFYSVGIGQISSEVPQNLSASRPQDRQFILSSKKLLLSDSGFYLCAWSAGTANQPQHFGDGTRLSIL.

The chain uses TRBV19 and TRBJ2-3; possibly TRBD1 for D (6 bases). V gave up 6 bases and J gave up 4 bases, with 14 bases separating them. Germline V gene lookup returns CDR1 LNHDA and CDR2 SQIVND (reference sequence). The CDR3 covers 14 residues. The DNA of the CDR3 is TGTGCCAGTAGGACCCGGACAGAACCAGATACGCAGTATTTT. It is translated as CASRTRTEPDTQYF.

The CDR3 DNA reads as TGTGCCAGCAGCCAACAGGGACAGAGTAATGAAAAACTGTTTTTT. It specifies CASSQQGQSNEKLFF. The chain links TRBV4-2 to TRBJ1-4, with 7 bases aligning to TRBD1. After removal of 2 bases from V and 4 bases from J, the junction contained 4 bases not matched to a gene. The CDR3 runs to 15 residues. Germline V lookup: CDR1 LGHNA, CDR2 YNFKEQ.

CDR3 sequence reads: CASSRQDPNYGYTF. The CDR3 region has the DNA TGTGCCAGCAGTCGACAGGACCCTAACTATGGCTACACCTTC. V and J are TRBV2 and TRBJ1-2, with a possible D match to TRBD1 (6 bases). V shed 5 bases and J shed 0 bases, with 10 bases lying between them. The CDR3 loop spans 14 amino acids. The V gene's germline CDR1 is SNHLY and CDR2 FYNNEI.

This clone was observed a handful of times. The V call is TRBV28, the J call TRBJ2-3, with 11 positions matching TRBD2. The CDR3 is 15 amino acids. With V trimmed by 7 bases and J by 9 bases, 12 bases remained unmatched. Germline-derived CDR1 and CDR2 are MDHEN and SYDVKM. CDR3 sequence: CASKERLAGGSTQYF. The DNA for the CDR3 is TGTGCCAGCAAGGAGAGGCTAGCGGGGGGATCAACGCAGTATTTT.

V is TRBV28 and J is TRBJ2-4, with D possibly being TRBD1 (6 bases). CDR3 length: 18 residues. Looked up from germline, CDR1 is MDHEN and CDR2 is SYDVKM. Trimming removed 3 bases at V and 1 base at J, with 19 bases between. The CDR3 coding sequence is TGTGCCAGCAGTTTCTGGTTGGACAGCGTTACGGCCAAAAACATTCAGTACTTC. It codes for CASSFWLDSVTAKNIQYF.

This clone came up once. The genes are TRBV19 and TRBJ2-5; tentatively, D is TRBD1 (5 bases). The V and J ends lost 0 bases and 4 bases respectively, with 15 bases between them. The germline V gene encodes CDR1 LNHDA and CDR2 SQIVND (reference sequence). The CDR3 covers 16 residues. The CDR3 DNA sequence: TGTGCCAGTAGTATAGACTCCATCAGGGTTGCAGAGACCCAGTACTTC. This codes for CASSIDSIRVAETQYF.

The chain combines TRBV6-2 or TRBV6-3 with TRBJ2-1, with TRBD1 as a possible D gene (5 bases). Germline V gene lookup returns CDR1 MNHEY and CDR2 SVGEGT. Trimming left V 2 bases short and J 8 bases short, with 10 bases between. CDR3 length: 13 amino acids. This CDR3 reads CASSYQGRDEQFF. DNA of the CDR3: TGTGCCAGCAGTTACCAGGGTCGCGATGAGCAGTTCTTC.

The chain carries TRBV30 and TRBJ2-1, with 7 bases lining up with TRBD1. The V and J ends lost 5 bases and 0 bases, in that order; junction bases with no gene match: 7. The CDR3 covers 15 residues. CDR1 GTSNPN and CDR2 SVGIG come from the germline V gene (reference sequence). The CDR3 loop reads CAWRQGSSSYNEQFF. CDR3 DNA: TGTGCCTGGCGACAGGGATCGAGCTCCTACAATGAGCAGTTCTTC.

This chain connects TRBV5-8 to TRBJ1-2; D perhaps matches TRBD1 (5 bases). The germline V gene has CDR1 SGHTS and CDR2 YDEGEE. V was shortened by 0 bases and J by 7 bases, with 10 bases between the two germline ends. The CDR3 is 13 residues long. The CDR3: CASSLAKGAGYTF. The CDR3 region has the DNA TGTGCCAGCAGCTTGGCCAAAGGGGCTGGCTACACCTTC.

The CDR3 protein is CASSLSPGTEAFF. CDR3 DNA sequence: TGTGCCAGCAGCTTAAGCCCGGGCACTGAAGCTTTCTTT. The chain joins TRBV11-3 to TRBJ1-1; D gene uncertain. This CDR3 region has 13 residues. The V end was cut by 2 bases, the J end by 4 bases, with 8 bases between. Germline V gives CDR1 SGHNT, CDR2 YENEEA.

CDR3 DNA: TGTGCTAGTGCGCGCGGGGCGATCCAAGAGACCCAGTACTTC. This gives the protein CASARGAIQETQYF. V gene TRBV12-5 combines with J gene TRBJ2-5, with a weak D call TRBD2 (6 bases). With 7 bases removed from V and 1 base from J, the gap between germline ends came to 13 bases. CDR1 is LGHNT and CDR2 is FRNRAP in the germline V gene. This CDR3 contains 14 residues.

The J gene is TRBJ2-3, the V gene TRBV5-1, with D perhaps matching TRBD1 (6 bases). Per germline, CDR1 SGHRS and CDR2 YFSETQ. Trimming removed 1 base at V and 5 bases at J, with 14 bases between. This CDR3 is 15 amino acids long. The CDR3 sequence: CASSLLGIGGDTQYF. The CDR3 DNA reads TGCGCCAGCAGCTTGCTGGGAATAGGGGGAGATACGCAGTATTTT.

The CDR3 sequence is CASSQDPSLAGGETQYF. The CDR3 nucleotides read TGCGCCAGCAGCCAAGACCCGAGCCTAGCGGGAGGGGAGACCCAGTACTTC. The chain links TRBV4-1 to TRBJ2-5; TRBD2 matches 12 bases. The V segment lost 0 bases and the J segment 5 bases; nucleotides outside the gene matches: 7. The CDR3 is made up of 17 amino acids. Germline V lookup: CDR1 MGHRA, CDR2 YSYEKL.